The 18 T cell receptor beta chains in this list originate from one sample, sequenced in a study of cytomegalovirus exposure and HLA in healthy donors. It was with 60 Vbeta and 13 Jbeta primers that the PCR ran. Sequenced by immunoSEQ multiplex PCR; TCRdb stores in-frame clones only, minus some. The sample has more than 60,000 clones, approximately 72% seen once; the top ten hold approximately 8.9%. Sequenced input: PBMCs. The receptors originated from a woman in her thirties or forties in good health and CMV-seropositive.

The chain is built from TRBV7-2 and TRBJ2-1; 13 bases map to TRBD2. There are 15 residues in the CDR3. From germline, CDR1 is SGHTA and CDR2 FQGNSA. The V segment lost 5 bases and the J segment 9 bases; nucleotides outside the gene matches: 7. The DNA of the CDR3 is TGTGCCAGCAGCAGAGAACTAGCGGGGGGGCGTGAGCAGTTCTTC. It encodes CASSRELAGGREQFF. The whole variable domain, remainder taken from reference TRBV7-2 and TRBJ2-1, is GAGVSQSPSNKVTEKGKDVELRCDPISGHTALYWYRQSLGQGLEFLIYFQGNSAPDKSGLPSDRFSAERTGGSVSTLTIQRTQQEDSAVYLCASSRELAGGREQFFGPGTRLTVL.

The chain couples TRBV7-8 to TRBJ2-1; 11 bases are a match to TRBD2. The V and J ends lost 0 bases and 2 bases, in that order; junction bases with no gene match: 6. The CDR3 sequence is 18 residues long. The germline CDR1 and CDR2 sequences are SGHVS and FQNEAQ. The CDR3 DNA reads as TGTGCCAGCAGCTTAGCAAGACTAGCGGGGAGTACCTACAATGAGCAGTTCTTC. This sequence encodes CASSLARLAGSTYNEQFF.

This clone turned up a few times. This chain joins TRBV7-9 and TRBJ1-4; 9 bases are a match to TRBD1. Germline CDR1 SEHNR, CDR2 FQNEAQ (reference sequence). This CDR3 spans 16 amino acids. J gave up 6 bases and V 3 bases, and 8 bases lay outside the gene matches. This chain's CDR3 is CASSFQTGGGDEKLFF. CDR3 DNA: TGTGCCAGCAGCTTCCAGACAGGGGGGGGAGATGAAAAACTGTTTTTT.

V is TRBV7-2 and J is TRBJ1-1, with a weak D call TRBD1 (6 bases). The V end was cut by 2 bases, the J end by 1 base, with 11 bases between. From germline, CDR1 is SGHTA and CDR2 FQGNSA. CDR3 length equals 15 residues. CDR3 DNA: TGTGCCAGCAGCTTACGAGCAGGGGAGAACACTGAAGCTTTCTTT. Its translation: CASSLRAGENTEAFF.

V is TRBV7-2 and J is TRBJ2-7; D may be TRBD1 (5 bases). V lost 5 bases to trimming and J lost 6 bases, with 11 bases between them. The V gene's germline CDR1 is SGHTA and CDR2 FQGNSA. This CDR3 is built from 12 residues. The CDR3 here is CASSPDSREQYF. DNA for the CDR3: TGTGCCAGCAGCCCCGACAGCCGCGAGCAGTACTTC. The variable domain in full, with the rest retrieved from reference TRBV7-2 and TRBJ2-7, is GAGVSQSPSNKVTEKGKDVELRCDPISGHTALYWYRQSLGQGLEFLIYFQGNSAPDKSGLPSDRFSAERTGGSVSTLTIQRTQQEDSAVYLCASSPDSREQYFGPGTRLTVT.

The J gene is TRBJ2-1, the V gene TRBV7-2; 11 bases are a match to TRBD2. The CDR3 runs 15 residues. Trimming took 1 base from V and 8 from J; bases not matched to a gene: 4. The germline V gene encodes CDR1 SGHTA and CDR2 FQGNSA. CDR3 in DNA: TGTGCCAGCAGCTTAGAGCTAGCGGGGGGAGATGAGCAGTTCTTC. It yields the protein CASSLELAGGDEQFF. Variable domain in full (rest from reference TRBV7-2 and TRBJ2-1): GAGVSQSPSNKVTEKGKDVELRCDPISGHTALYWYRQSLGQGLEFLIYFQGNSAPDKSGLPSDRFSAERTGGSVSTLTIQRTQQEDSAVYLCASSLELAGGDEQFFGPGTRLTVL.

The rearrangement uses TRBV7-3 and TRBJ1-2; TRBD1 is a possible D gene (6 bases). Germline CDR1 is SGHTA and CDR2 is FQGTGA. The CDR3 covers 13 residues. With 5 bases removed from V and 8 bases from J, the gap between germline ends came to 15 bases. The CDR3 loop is CASSPVQGLGYTF. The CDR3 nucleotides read TGTGCCAGCAGCCCAGTGCAGGGGCTCGGCTACACCTTC.

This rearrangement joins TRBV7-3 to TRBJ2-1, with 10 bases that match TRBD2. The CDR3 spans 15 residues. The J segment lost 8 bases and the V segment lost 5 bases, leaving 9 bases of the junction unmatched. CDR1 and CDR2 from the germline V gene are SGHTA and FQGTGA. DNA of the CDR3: TGTGCCAGCAGCCAGAGCGGGGGGGCCAGGGATGAGCAGTTCTTC. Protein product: CASSQSGGARDEQFF. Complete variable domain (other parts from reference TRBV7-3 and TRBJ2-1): GAGVSQTPSNKVTEKGKYVELRCDPISGHTALYWYRQSLGQGPEFLIYFQGTGAADDSGLPNDRFFAVRPEGSVSTLKIQRTERGDSAVYLCASSQSGGARDEQFFGPGTRLTVL.

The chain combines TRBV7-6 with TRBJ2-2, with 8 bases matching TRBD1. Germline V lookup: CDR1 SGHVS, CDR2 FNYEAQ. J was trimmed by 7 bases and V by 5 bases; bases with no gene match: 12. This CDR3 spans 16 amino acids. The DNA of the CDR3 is TGTGCCAGCAGCCTTGGACAGGGAAACGAGGGCGGGGAGCTGTTTTTT. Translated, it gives CASSLGQGNEGGELFF.

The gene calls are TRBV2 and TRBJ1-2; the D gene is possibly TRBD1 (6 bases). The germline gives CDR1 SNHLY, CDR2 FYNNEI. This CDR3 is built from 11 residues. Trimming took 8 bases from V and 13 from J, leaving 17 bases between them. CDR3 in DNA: TGTGCCAGCTTCTACGACAGGCTAATCACCTTC. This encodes CASFYDRLITF.

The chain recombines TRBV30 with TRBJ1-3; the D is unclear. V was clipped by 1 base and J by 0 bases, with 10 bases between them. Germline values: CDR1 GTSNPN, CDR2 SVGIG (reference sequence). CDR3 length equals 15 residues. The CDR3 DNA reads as TGTGCCTGGAGTGGGGGAGGTATCTCTGGAAACACCATATATTTT. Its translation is CAWSGGGISGNTIYF.

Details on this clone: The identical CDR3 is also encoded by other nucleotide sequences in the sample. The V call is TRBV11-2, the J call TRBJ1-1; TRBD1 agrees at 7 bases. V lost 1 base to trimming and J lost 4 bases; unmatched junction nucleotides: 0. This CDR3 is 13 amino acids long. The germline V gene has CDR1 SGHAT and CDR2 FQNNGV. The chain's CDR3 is CASSLGQGTEAFF. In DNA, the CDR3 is TGTGCCAGCAGCTTAGGACAGGGCACTGAAGCTTTCTTT.

CDR3 DNA sequence: TGTGCCATCACAAGGGACTATCGGGCAGATACGCAGTATTTT. Translated, it gives CAITRDYRADTQYF. This sequence joins TRBV10-3 and TRBJ2-3, with 7 bases aligning to TRBD2. CDR1 is ENHRY and CDR2 is SYGVKD in the germline V gene. After removal of 7 bases from V and 4 bases from J, the junction contained 8 bases not matched to a gene. The CDR3 consists of 14 residues.

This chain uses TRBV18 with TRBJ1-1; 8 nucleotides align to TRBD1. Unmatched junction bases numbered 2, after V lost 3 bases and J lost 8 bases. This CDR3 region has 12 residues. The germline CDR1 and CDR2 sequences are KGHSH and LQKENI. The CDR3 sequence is CASSPDRGEAFF. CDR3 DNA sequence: TGTGCCAGCTCACCCGACAGGGGAGAAGCTTTCTTT.

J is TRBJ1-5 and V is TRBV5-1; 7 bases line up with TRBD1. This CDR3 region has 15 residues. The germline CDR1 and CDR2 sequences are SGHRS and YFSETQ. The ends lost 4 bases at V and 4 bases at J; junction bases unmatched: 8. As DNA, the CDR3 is TGCGCCAGCAGCCTTACAGGGGAGAGGAATCAGCCCCAGCATTTT. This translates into CASSLTGERNQPQHF.

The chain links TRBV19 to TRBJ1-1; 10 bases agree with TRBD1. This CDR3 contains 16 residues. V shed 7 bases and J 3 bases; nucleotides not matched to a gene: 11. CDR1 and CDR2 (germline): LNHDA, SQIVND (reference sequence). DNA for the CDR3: TGTGCCAGTATCCCCAGGGACAGGGGTTCGTACACTGAAGCTTTCTTT. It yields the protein CASIPRDRGSYTEAFF.

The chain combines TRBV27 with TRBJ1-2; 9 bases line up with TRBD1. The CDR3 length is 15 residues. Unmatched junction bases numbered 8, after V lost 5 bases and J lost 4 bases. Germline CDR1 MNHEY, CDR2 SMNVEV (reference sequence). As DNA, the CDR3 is TGTGCCAGCAGTCCCTCTGGGACAGGGTTCTATGGCTACACCTTC. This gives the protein CASSPSGTGFYGYTF.

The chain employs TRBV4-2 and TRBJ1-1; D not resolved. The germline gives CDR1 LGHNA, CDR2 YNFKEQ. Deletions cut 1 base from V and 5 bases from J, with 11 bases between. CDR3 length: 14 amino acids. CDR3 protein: CASSQGRVGTEAFF. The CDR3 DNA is TGTGCCAGCAGCCAAGGGAGGGTTGGGACTGAAGCTTTCTTT.